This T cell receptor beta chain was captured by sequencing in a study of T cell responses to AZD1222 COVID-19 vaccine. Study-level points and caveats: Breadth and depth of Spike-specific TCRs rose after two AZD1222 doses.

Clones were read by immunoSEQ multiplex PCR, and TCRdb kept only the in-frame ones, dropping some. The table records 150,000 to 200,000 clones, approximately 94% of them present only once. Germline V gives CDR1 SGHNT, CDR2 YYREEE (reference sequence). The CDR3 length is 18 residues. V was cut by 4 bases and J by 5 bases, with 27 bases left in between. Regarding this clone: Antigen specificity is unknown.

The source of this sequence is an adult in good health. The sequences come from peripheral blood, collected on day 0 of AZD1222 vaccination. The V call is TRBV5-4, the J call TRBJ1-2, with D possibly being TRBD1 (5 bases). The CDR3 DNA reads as TGTGCCAGCAGCACTCAGGGAAGGGGCGTTTCTTTAGAATATGGCTACACCTTC. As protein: CASSTQGRGVSLEYGYTF.